This passage covers 17 T cell receptor beta chains from one sample sequenced in a study of shared clonotypes between healthy human individuals. TCRdb keeps only in-frame clones here, not all; method: immunoSEQ multiplex PCR. In the table there are about 380,000 clones, 90% to 97% of which are singletons. The sequenced sample was memory CD8+ T cells sorted from blood. The subset is: CD45RO+ cells pooled with CCR7-negative TemRA cells. The receptors derive from a man between 25 and 39 years old in good health.

This clone was seen only once. The CDR3 spells CASSFREDSPLHF. As DNA, the CDR3 is TGTGCCAGCAGCTTCCGGGAGGATTCACCCCTCCACTTT. The chain uses TRBV7-9 and TRBJ1-6; unclear D gene. Deletions cut 3 bases from V and 8 bases from J, with 8 bases between. The germline CDR1 and CDR2 sequences are SEHNR and FQNEAQ (reference sequence). The CDR3 totals 13 residues. The full variable domain, rest sourced from reference TRBV7-9 and TRBJ1-6, is DTGVSQNPRHKITKRGQNVTFRCDPISEHNRLYWYRQTLGQGPEFLTYFQNEAQLEKSRLLSDRFSAERPKGSFSTLEIQRTEQGDSAMYLCASSFREDSPLHFGNGTRLTVT.

This sequence joins TRBV5-1 and TRBJ2-7; D unresolved. CDR3 length equals 13 residues. Trimming cost V 4 bases and J 6 bases, with 14 bases left between them. CDR1 is SGHRS and CDR2 is YFSETQ in the germline V gene. CDR3 DNA: TGCGCCAGCAGCCCGACGGATCGGCTCGAGCAGTACTTC. Its protein product is CASSPTDRLEQYF.

This rearrangement joins TRBV28 to TRBJ2-7, with 11 bases identical to TRBD2. Unmatched junction bases numbered 4, after V lost 3 bases and J lost 3 bases. The CDR3 is made up of 15 amino acids. In germline, CDR1 is MDHEN, CDR2 SYDVKM. The CDR3 nucleotides read TGTGCCAGCAGTTTCCAACTAGCGGGAGTCTACGAGCAGTACTTC. Residues: CASSFQLAGVYEQYF.

The chain links TRBV5-4 to TRBJ2-2, with D possibly being TRBD1 or TRBD2 (5 bases each). CDR1 and CDR2 (germline): SGHNT, YYREEE (reference sequence). Trimming stripped 0 bases from V and 0 bases from J, with 9 bases between. This CDR3 spans 16 amino acids. The CDR3: CASSLEGRANTGELFF. For the CDR3, the DNA is TGTGCCAGCAGCTTGGAGGGACGCGCGAACACCGGGGAGCTGTTTTTT.

The chain joins TRBV19 to TRBJ1-2; no firm D call. Looked up from germline, CDR1 is LNHDA and CDR2 is SQIVND (reference sequence). The CDR3 is 14 amino acids. Trimming shortened V by 5 bases and J by 4 bases, and 14 bases separated the two germline ends. Written as DNA, the CDR3 is TGTGCCAGTAGTCCACGCAGAGATGGCTATGGCTACACCTTC. The encoded protein is CASSPRRDGYGYTF.

As concerns this clone: Other DNA sequences in this sample translate to the same CDR3. CDR3 loop: CASSAYNEQFF. Here the CDR3 DNA reads TGTGCCAGCAGTGCCTACAATGAGCAGTTCTTC. The chain couples TRBV2 to TRBJ2-1; no firm D call. In germline, CDR1 is SNHLY, CDR2 FYNNEI. Trimming removed 4 bases at V and 2 bases at J, with 0 bases between. The CDR3 runs 11 residues.

V gene TRBV10-2 combines with J gene TRBJ2-7; TRBD2 matches 10 bases. The V gene end was trimmed by 8 bases and the J gene end by 4 bases; junction bases not matched to a gene: 5. There are 13 residues in the CDR3. The germline V gene encodes CDR1 WSHSY and CDR2 SAAADI. CDR3 in amino acids: CASLAGGLYEQYF. CDR3 in DNA: TGCGCCAGCTTAGCGGGAGGCTTGTACGAGCAGTACTTC.

This chain connects TRBV9 to TRBJ2-1, with TRBD1 matching 9 bases. The CDR3 runs 15 residues. Germline V CDR1 and CDR2: SGDLS, YYNGEE. V trimming: 3 bases; J trimming: 6 bases; junction bases outside the gene matches: 7. The CDR3 sequence: CASSGGQGIRNEQFF. CDR3 DNA: TGTGCCAGCAGCGGGGGACAGGGAATACGCAATGAGCAGTTCTTC.

J is TRBJ2-7 and V is TRBV18, with 7 nucleotides matching TRBD1. Germline V gene lookup returns CDR1 KGHSH and CDR2 LQKENI. Trimming at V came to 1 base and at J to 1 base, leaving 4 bases not matched to a gene. CDR3 length equals 15 residues. The CDR3 DNA follows: TGTGCCAGCTCACCACAACAACAGGGGTCCTACGAGCAGTACTTC. Translating gives CASSPQQQGSYEQYF.

As DNA, the CDR3 is TGCGCCAGCAGCCAAGTGTCGACAGGGTCCTACGAGCAGTACTTC. Translating it yields CASSQVSTGSYEQYF. This chain links TRBV4-1 with TRBJ2-7; 7 nucleotides line up with TRBD1. CDR1 is MGHRA, CDR2 YSYEKL, per germline. This CDR3 contains 15 residues. With 1 base clipped from V and 1 base from J, the junction kept 4 bases outside the gene matches.

The chain uses TRBV5-4 and TRBJ2-3; 10 nucleotides agree with TRBD2. J gave up 2 bases and V 4 bases, and 4 bases lay outside the gene matches. CDR3 length: 15 amino acids. Germline V lookup: CDR1 SGHNT, CDR2 YYREEE (reference sequence). In DNA, the CDR3 is TGTGCCAGCAGCCCGGGACTAGCGCTCACAGATACGCAGTATTTT. The encoded protein is CASSPGLALTDTQYF.

V and J are TRBV28 and TRBJ2-2; D ambiguous. CDR1 is MDHEN and CDR2 is SYDVKM in the germline V gene. V lost 4 bases, J lost 3 bases, and 3 bases lay in between. The CDR3 has 12 amino acids. The CDR3 region has the DNA TGTGCCAGCAGTTGGTACACCGGGGAGCTGTTTTTT. Translation gives CASSWYTGELFF.

CDR3 sequence reads: CASSPRGPSYEQYF. The CDR3 DNA is TGTGCCAGCAGCCCCCGCGGGCCCTCCTACGAGCAGTACTTC. This chain connects TRBV4-2 to TRBJ2-7; tentatively, D is TRBD2 (5 bases). Germline V CDR1 and CDR2: LGHNA, YNFKEQ. The CDR3 loop spans 14 amino acids. V was pared by 4 bases and J by 0 bases, with 10 bases between.

The chain joins TRBV6-1 to TRBJ1-5, with a tentative D call TRBD1 (6 bases). There are 14 residues in the CDR3. Looked up from germline, CDR1 is MNHNS and CDR2 is SASEGT. V was cut by 2 bases and J by 7 bases, with 12 bases left in between. As DNA, the CDR3 is TGTGCCAGCAGTGAAAGAGGGGGTGGCCAGCCCCAGCATTTT. Translating gives CASSERGGGQPQHF.

CDR3 bases: TGTGCCAGCAGTTCACGACAACCGGGCCGAGGGACCCAGTACTTC. Protein product: CASSSRQPGRGTQYF. The genes are TRBV28 and TRBJ2-5; D gene unclear. The germline V and J ends were trimmed by 4 bases and 7 bases, with 19 bases remaining between them. The CDR3 covers 15 residues. Germline V gene lookup returns CDR1 MDHEN and CDR2 SYDVKM.

The chain is built from TRBV7-8 and TRBJ1-4; the match to TRBD1 covers 10 bases. The CDR3 is 17 residues long. Per the germline V gene, CDR1 is SGHVS and CDR2 is FQNEAQ. V shed 2 bases and J 0 bases; nucleotides not matched to a gene: 3. This chain's CDR3 is CASSLRGQGATNEKLFF. The DNA of the CDR3 is TGTGCCAGCAGCTTAAGAGGACAGGGGGCAACTAATGAAAAACTGTTTTTT.

The rearrangement uses TRBV2 and TRBJ2-1; 8 bases fit TRBD2. CDR3 length equals 13 residues. Germline CDR1 and CDR2: SNHLY and FYNNEI. V dropped 5 bases and J dropped 9; count of bases not matched to a gene: 6. The CDR3 nucleotides are TGTGCCAGCAGTCAGCGGGAGTCTAGTGAGCAGTTCTTC. Its translation is CASSQRESSEQFF.